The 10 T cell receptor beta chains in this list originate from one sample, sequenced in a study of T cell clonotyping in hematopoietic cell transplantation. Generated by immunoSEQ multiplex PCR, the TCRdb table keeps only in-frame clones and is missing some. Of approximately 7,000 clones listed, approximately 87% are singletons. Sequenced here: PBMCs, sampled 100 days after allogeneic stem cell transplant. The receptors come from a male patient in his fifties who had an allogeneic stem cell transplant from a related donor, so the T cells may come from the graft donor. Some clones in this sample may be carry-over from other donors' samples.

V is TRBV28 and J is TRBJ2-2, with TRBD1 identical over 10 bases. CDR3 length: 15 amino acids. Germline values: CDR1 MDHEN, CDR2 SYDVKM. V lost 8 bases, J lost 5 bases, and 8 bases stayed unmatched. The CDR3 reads CASATGQGWTGELFF. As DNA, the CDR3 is TGTGCCAGCGCCACGGGACAGGGGTGGACCGGGGAGCTGTTTTTT.

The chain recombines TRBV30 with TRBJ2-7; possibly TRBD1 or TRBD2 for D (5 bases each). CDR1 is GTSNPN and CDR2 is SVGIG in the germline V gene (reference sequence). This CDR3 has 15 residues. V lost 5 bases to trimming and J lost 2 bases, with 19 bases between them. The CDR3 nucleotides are TGTGCCTGGCGTCGCTCGGGGCCATCACCCTACGAGCAGTACTTC. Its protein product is CAWRRSGPSPYEQYF.

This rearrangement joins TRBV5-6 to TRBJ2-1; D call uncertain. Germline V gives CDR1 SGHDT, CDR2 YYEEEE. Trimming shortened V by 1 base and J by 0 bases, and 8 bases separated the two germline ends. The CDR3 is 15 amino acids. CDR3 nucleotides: TGTGCCAGCAGCTTGCGGGCCGCCTCCTACAATGAGCAGTTCTTC. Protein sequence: CASSLRAASYNEQFF.

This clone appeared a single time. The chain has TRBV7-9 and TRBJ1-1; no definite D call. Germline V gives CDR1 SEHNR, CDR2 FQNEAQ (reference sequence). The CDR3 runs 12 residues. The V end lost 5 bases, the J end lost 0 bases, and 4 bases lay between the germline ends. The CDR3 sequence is CASSLMNTEAFF. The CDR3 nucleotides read TGTGCCAGCAGCCTCATGAACACTGAAGCTTTCTTT.

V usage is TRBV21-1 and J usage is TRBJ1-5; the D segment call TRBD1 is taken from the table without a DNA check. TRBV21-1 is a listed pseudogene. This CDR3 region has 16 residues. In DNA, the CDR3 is TGTGCCAGCAGGGCAAAGCAGGGGGTAAGCAATCAGCCCCAGCATTTT. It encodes CASRAKQGVSNQPQHF.

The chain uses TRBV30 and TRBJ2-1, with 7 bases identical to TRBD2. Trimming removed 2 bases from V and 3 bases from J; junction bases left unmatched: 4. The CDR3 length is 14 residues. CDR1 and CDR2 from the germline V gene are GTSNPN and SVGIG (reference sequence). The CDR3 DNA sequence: TGTGCCTGGAGTTCATTAGCGGGCTACAATGAGCAGTTCTTC. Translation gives CAWSSLAGYNEQFF.

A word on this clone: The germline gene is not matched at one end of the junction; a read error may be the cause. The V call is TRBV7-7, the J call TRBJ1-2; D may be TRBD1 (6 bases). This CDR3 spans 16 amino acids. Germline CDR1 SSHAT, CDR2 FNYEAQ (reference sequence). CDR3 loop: CASSLGGGQGLGGYTF. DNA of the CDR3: TGTGCTAGCAGCTTAGGGGGGGGGCAGGGGCTGGGTGGCTACACCTTC.

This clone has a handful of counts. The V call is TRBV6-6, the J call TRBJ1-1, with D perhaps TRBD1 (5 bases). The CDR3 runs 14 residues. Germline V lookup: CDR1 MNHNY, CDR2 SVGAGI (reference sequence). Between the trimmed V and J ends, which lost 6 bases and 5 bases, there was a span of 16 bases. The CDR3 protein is CASRPGHPRTEAFF. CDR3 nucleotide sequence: TGTGCCAGCAGACCCGGACACCCAAGGACTGAAGCTTTCTTT.

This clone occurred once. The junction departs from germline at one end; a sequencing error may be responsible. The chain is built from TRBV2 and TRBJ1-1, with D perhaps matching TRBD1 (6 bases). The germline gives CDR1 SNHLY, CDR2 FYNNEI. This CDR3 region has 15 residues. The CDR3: CAGSEQGIVNTEAFF. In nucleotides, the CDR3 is TGTGCCGGCAGCGAACAGGGAATCGTGAACACTGAAGCTTTCTTT.

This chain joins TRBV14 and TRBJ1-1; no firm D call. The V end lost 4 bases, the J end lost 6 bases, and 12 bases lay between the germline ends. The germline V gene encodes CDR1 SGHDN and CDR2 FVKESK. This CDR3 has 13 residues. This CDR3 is CASSLTEMAEAFF. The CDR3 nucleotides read TGTGCCAGCAGCCTAACAGAAATGGCTGAAGCTTTCTTT.